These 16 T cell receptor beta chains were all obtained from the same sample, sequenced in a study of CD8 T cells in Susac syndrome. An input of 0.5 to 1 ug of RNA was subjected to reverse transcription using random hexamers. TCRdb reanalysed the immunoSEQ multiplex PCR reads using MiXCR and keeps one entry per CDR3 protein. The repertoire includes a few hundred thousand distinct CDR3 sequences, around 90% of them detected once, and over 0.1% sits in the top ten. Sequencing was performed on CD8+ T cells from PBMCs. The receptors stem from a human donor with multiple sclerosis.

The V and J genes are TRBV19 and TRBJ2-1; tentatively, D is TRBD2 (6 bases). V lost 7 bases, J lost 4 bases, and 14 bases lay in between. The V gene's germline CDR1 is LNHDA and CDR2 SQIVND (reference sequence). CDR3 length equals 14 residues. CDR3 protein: CASTREPGYNEQFF. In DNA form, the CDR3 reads TGTGCCAGTACCCGGGAGCCAGGGTACAATGAGCAGTTCTTC.

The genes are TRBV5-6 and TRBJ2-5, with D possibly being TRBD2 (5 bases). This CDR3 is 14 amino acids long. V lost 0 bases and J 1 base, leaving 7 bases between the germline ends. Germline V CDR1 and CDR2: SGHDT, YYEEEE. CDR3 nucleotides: TGTGCCAGCAGCTTGGGGGCGGGCCAAGAGACCCAGTACTTC. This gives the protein CASSLGAGQETQYF.

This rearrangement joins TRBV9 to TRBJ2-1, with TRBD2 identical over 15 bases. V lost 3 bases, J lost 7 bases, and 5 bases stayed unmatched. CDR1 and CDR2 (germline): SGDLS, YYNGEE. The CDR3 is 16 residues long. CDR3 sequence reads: CASSGWTSGRGNEQFF. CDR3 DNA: TGTGCCAGCAGCGGCTGGACTAGCGGGAGGGGGAATGAGCAGTTCTTC. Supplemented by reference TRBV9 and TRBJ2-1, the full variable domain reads DSGVTQTPKHLITATGQRVTLRCSPRSGDLSVYWYQQSLDQGLQFLIQYYNGEERAKGNILERFSAQQFPDLHSELNLSSLELGDSALYFCASSGWTSGRGNEQFFGPGTRLTVL.

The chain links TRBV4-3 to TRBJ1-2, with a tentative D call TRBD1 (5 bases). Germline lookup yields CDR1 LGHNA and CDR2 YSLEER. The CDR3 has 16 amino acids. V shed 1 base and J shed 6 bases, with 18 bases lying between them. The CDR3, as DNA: TGCGCCAGCAGCCAAGGAACCGGGACCCTTGGGGATGGCTACACCTTC. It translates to CASSQGTGTLGDGYTF.

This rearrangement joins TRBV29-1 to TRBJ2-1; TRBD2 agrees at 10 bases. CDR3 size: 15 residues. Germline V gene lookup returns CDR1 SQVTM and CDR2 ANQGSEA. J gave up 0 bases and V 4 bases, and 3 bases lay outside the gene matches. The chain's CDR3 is CSVGPSGGSYNEQFF. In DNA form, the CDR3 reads TGCAGCGTTGGCCCTAGCGGGGGCTCCTACAATGAGCAGTTCTTC.

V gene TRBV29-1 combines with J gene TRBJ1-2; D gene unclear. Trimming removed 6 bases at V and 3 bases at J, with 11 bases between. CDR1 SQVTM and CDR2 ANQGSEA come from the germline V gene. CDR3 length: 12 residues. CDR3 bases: TGCAGCGTAAGTGACGGATACTATGGCTACACCTTC. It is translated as CSVSDGYYGYTF.

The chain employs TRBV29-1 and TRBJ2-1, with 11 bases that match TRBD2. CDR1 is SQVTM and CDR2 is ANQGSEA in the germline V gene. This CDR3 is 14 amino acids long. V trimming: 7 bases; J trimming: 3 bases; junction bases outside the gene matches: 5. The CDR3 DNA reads TGCAGCGCCCGCGGGACTAGCGGCTACAATGAGCAGTTCTTC. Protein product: CSARGTSGYNEQFF.

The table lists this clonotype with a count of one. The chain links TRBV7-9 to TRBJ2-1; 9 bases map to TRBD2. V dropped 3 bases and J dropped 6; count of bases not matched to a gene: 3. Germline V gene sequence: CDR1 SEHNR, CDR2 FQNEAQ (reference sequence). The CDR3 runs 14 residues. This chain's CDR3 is CASSLGLASNEQFF. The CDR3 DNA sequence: TGTGCCAGCAGCTTGGGACTAGCCAGCAATGAGCAGTTCTTC.

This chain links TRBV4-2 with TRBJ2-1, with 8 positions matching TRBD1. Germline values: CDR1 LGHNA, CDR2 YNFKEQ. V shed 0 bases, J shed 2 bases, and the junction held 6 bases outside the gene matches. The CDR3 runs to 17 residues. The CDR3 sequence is CASSQDLTGQAYNEQFF. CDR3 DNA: TGTGCCAGCAGCCAAGATTTAACGGGACAGGCCTACAATGAGCAGTTCTTC.

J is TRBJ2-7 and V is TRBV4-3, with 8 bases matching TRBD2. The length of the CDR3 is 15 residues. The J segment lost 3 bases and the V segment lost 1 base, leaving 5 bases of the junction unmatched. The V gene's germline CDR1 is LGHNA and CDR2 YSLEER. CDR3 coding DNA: TGCGCCAGCAGCCAAGCCCGGGGGGGAATCTACGAGCAGTACTTC. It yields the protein CASSQARGGIYEQYF.

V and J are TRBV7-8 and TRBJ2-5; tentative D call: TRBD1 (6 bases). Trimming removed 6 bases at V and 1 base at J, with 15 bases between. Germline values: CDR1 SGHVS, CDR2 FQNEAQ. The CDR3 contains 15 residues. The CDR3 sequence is CASSHAADSQETQYF. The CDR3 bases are TGTGCCAGCAGTCACGCGGCGGACAGCCAAGAGACCCAGTACTTC.

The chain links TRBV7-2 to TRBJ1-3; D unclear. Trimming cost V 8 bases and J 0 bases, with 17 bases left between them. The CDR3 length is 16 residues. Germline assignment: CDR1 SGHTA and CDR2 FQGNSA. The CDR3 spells CASAQRDLPSGNTIYF. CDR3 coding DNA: TGTGCCAGCGCTCAGAGGGATCTTCCCTCTGGAAACACCATATATTTT.

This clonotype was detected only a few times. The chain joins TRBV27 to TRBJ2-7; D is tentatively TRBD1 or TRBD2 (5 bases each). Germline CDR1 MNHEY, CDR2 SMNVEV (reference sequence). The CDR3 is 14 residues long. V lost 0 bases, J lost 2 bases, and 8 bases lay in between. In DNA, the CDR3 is TGTGCCAGCAGTTTATCCGGGACGGCCTACGAGCAGTACTTC. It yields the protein CASSLSGTAYEQYF.

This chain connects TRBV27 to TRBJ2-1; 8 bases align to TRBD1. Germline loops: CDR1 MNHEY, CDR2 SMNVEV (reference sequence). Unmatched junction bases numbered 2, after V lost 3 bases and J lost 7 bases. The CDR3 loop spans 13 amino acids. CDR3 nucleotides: TGTGCCAGCAGTTTCCAGGGGGCAAATGAGCAGTTCTTC. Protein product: CASSFQGANEQFF.

In DNA form, the CDR3 reads TGTGCTAGTGGTTCCTCTGGGGGAGGACCCGGGGAGCTGTTTTTT. It specifies CASGSSGGGPGELFF. This chain joins TRBV12-5 and TRBJ2-2, with D perhaps matching TRBD2 (6 bases). V dropped 4 bases and J dropped 6 bases, with 15 bases sitting between them. The germline V gene has CDR1 LGHNT and CDR2 FRNRAP. The CDR3 totals 15 residues.

CDR3 sequence: CASSQVLAENYEQYF. The DNA for the CDR3 is TGCGCCAGCAGCCAAGTGCTAGCGGAAAACTACGAGCAGTACTTC. The chain couples TRBV4-1 to TRBJ2-7; TRBD2 aligns across 7 bases. Germline loops: CDR1 MGHRA, CDR2 YSYEKL. The CDR3 is made up of 15 amino acids. The ends lost 1 base at V and 3 bases at J; junction bases unmatched: 6.